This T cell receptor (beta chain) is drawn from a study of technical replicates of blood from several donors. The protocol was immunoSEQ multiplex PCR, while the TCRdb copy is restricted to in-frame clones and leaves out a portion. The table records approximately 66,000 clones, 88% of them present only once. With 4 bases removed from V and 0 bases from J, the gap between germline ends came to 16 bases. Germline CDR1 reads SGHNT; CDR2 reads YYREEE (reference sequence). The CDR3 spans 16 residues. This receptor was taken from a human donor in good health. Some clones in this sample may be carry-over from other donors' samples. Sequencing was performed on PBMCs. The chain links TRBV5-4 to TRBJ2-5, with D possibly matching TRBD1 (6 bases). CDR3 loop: CASSQGNRGYQETQYF. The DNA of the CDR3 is TGTGCCAGCAGCCAGGGGAACCGGGGATACCAAGAGACCCAGTACTTC. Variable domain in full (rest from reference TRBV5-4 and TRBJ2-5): ETGVTQSPTHLIKTRGQQVTLRCSSQSGHNTVSWYQQALGQGPQFIFQYYREEENGRGNFPPRFSGLQFPNYSSELNVNALELDDSALYLCASSQGNRGYQETQYFGPGTRLLVL.